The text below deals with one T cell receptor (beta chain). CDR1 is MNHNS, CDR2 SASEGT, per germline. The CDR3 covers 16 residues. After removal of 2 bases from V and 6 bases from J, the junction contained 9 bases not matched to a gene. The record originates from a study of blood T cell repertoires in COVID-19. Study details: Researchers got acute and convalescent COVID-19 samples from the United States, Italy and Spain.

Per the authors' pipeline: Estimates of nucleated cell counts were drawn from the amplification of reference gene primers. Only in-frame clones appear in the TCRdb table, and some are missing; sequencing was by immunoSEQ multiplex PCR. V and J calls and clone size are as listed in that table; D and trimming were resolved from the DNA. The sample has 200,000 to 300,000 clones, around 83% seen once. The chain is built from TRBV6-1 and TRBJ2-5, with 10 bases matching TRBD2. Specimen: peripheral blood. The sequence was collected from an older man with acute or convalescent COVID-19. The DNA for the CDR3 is TGTGCCAGCAGTGAAAGACTAGCGGGCCTAAAGAAGACCCAGTACTTC. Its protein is CASSERLAGLKKTQYF.